This T cell receptor beta chain was found in a study of blood T cell repertoires in COVID-19. On the study more broadly: Spain, Italy and the United States supplied samples that represented acute and convalescent COVID-19. Sample material is recorded as cDNA or gDNA derived from T cells, B-cell-depleted T cells, or PBMCs.

Original analysis: Amplification of reference gene primers provided the estimated nucleated cell counts. Profiled with immunoSEQ multiplex PCR; TCRdb holds only in-frame clones, not every one. Clonal size and the V and J genes are those of that table, whereas D and trimming came from the DNA. The sample consists of tens of thousands of clones, more than 80% of them appearing once. The CDR3 sequence is 13 residues long. Trimming pared 2 bases from V and 5 bases from J, leaving 7 bases between. Germline loops: CDR1 MNHEY, CDR2 SVGAGI. The V and J genes are TRBV6-5 and TRBJ1-5; no clear D gene. Sequenced: peripheral blood. The TCR sequence derives from a human donor in a cohort sampled during active COVID-19. The CDR3 reads CASSYTGDQPQHF. Written as DNA, the CDR3 is TGTGCCAGCAGTTACACGGGAGATCAGCCCCAGCATTTT.